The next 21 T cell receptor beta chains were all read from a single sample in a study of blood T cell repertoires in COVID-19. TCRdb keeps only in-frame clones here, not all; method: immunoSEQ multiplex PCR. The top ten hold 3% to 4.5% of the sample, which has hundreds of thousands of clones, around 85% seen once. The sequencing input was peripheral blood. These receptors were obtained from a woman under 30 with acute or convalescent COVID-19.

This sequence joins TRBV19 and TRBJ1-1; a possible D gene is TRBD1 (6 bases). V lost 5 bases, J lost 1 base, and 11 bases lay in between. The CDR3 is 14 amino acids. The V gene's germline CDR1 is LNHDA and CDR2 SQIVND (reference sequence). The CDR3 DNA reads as TGTGCCAGTAGTCCGACAGGAGCGAACACTGAAGCTTTCTTT. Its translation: CASSPTGANTEAFF.

DNA for the CDR3: TGTGCCAGCAGCCAATCCAGCAATCAGCCCCAGCATTTT. Amino acid sequence: CASSQSSNQPQHF. V gene TRBV7-9 combines with J gene TRBJ1-5; D gene unclear. The CDR3 length is 13 residues. Trimming stripped 5 bases from V and 1 base from J, with 6 bases between. Germline V CDR1 and CDR2: SEHNR, FQNEAQ (reference sequence).

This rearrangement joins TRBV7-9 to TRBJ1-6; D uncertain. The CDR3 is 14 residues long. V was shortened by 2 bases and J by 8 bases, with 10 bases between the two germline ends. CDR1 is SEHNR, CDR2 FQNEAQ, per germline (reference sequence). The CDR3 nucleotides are TGTGCCAGCAGCTTAAGAGGGTTGGATTCACCCCTCCACTTT. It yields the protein CASSLRGLDSPLHF.

CDR3: CASSLARGEKLFF. The CDR3 DNA sequence: TGTGCCAGCAGCTTAGCCCGGGGTGAAAAACTGTTTTTT. The rearrangement joins TRBV11-2 to TRBJ1-4; D is undetermined. The CDR3 has 13 residues. Germline V gene sequence: CDR1 SGHAT, CDR2 FQNNGV. V was trimmed by 1 base and J by 7 bases, leaving 7 bases between them.

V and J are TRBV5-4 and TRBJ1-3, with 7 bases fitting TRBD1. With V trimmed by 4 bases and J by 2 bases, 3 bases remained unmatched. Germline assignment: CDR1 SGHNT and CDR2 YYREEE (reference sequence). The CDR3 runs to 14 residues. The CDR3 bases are TGTGCCAGCAGCGACAGGGCGGCTGGAAACACCATATATTTT. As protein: CASSDRAAGNTIYF.

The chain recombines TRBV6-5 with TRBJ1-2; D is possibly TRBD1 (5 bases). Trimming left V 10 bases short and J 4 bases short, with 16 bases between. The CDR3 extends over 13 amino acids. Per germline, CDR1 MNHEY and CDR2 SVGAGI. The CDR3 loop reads CATQGTELYGYTF. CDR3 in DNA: TGTGCCACCCAGGGCACAGAACTCTATGGCTACACCTTC.

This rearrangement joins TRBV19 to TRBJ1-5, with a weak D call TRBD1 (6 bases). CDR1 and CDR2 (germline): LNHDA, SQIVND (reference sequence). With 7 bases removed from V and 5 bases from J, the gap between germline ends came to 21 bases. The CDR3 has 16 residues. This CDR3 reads CASTLSGGHSYQPQHF. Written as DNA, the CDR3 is TGTGCCAGTACCCTTTCGGGGGGCCATTCGTATCAGCCCCAGCATTTT.

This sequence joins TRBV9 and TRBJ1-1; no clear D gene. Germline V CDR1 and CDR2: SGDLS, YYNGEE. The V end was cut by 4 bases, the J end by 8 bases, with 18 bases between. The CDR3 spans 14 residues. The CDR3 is CASSPREGHNEAFF. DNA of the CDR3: TGTGCCAGCAGCCCTCGGGAAGGGCATAACGAAGCTTTCTTT.

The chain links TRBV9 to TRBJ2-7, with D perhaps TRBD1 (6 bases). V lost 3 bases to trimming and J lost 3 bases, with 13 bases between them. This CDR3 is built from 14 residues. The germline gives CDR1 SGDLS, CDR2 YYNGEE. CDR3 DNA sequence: TGTGCCAGCAGCGCTAAGACAGGAAACTACGAGCAGTACTTC. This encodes CASSAKTGNYEQYF.

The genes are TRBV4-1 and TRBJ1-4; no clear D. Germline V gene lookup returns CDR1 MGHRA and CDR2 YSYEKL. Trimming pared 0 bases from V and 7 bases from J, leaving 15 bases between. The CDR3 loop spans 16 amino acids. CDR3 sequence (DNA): TGCGCCAGCAGCCAAGATTCCATCTCGAGCCTTGAAAAACTGTTTTTT. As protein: CASSQDSISSLEKLFF.

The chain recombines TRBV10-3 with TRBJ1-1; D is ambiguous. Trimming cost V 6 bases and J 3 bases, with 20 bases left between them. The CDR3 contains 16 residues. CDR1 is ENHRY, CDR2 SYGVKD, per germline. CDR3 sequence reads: CAISGLGGQLHTEAFF. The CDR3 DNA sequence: TGTGCCATCAGCGGGCTGGGAGGGCAGCTGCACACTGAAGCTTTCTTT.

The chain's CDR3 is CASSVGSDMETQYF. DNA for the CDR3: TGTGCCAGCAGCGTAGGGAGCGATATGGAGACCCAGTACTTC. The chain employs TRBV9 and TRBJ2-5, with D hard to call. The CDR3 extends over 14 amino acids. The V gene lost 0 bases and the J gene lost 5 bases, with 11 bases spanning the gap. The germline gives CDR1 SGDLS, CDR2 YYNGEE.

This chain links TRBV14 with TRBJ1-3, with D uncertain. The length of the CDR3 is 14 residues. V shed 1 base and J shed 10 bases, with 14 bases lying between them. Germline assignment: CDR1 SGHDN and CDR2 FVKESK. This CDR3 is CASSQGSSPGTIYF. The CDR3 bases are TGTGCCAGCAGCCAAGGGAGCAGCCCGGGGACCATATATTTT.

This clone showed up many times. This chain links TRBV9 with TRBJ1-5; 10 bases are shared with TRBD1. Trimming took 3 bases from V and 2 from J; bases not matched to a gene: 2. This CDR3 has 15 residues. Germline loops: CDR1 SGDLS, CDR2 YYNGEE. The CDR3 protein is CASSATGGGNQPQHF. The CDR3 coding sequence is TGTGCCAGCAGCGCGACAGGGGGCGGCAATCAGCCCCAGCATTTT.

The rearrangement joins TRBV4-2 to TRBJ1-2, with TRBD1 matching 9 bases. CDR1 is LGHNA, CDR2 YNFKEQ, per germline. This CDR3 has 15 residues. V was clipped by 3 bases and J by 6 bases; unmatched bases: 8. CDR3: CASSQGQGLLDGYTF. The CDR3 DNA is TGTGCCAGCAGCCAGGGACAGGGTTTGCTCGATGGCTACACCTTC.

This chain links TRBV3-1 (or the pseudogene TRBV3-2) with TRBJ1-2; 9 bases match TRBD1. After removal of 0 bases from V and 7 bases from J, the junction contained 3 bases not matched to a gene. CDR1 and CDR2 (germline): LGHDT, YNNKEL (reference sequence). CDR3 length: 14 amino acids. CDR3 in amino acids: CASSQEMGQGGYTF. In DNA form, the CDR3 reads TGTGCCAGCAGCCAAGAAATGGGACAGGGTGGCTACACCTTC.

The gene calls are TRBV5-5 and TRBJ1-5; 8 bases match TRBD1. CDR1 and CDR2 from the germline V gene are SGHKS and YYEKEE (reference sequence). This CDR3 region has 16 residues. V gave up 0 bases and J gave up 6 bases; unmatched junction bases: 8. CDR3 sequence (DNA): TGTGCCAGCAGCTTGGGAGGGCAGGGGGCCGGTCAGCCCCAGCATTTT. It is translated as CASSLGGQGAGQPQHF.

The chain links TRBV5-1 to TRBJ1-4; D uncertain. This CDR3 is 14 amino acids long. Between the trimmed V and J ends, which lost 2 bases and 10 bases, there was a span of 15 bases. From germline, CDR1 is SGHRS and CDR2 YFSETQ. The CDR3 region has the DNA TGCGCCAGCAGCTTAATCAACATGGAGGGAAAACTGTTTTTT. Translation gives CASSLINMEGKLFF.

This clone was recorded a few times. In DNA, the CDR3 is TGTGCCAGCAGCTGGATGGTACAGTTGAACACTGAAGCTTTCTTT. Translating gives CASSWMVQLNTEAFF. The V gene is TRBV7-6, the J gene TRBJ1-1, with D hard to call. V shed 4 bases and J shed 0 bases, with 12 bases lying between them. Per the germline V gene, CDR1 is SGHVS and CDR2 is FNYEAQ. The CDR3 has 15 amino acids.

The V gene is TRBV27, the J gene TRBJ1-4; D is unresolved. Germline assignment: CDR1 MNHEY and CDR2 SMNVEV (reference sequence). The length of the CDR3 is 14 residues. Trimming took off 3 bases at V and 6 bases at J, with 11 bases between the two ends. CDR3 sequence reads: CASSFSGYDEKLFF. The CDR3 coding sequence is TGTGCCAGCAGTTTTTCGGGGTACGATGAAAAACTGTTTTTT.

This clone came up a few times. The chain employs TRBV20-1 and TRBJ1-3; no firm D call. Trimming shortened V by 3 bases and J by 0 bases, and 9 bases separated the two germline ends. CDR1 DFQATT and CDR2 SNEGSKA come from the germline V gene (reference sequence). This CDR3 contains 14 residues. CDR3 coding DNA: TGCAGTGCTAGTGACTTTTACTCTGGAAACACCATATATTTT. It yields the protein CSASDFYSGNTIYF.